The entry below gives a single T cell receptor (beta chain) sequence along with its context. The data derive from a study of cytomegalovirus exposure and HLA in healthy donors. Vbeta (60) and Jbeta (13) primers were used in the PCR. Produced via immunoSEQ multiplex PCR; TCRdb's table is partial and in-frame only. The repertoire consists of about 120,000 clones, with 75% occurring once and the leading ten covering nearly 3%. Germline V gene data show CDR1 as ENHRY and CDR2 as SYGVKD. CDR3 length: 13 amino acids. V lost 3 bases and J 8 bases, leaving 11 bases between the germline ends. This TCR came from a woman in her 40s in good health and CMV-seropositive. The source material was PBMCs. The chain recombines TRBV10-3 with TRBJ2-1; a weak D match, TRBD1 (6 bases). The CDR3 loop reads CAISEQQGHEQFF. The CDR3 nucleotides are TGTGCCATCAGTGAACAACAGGGCCATGAGCAGTTCTTC.